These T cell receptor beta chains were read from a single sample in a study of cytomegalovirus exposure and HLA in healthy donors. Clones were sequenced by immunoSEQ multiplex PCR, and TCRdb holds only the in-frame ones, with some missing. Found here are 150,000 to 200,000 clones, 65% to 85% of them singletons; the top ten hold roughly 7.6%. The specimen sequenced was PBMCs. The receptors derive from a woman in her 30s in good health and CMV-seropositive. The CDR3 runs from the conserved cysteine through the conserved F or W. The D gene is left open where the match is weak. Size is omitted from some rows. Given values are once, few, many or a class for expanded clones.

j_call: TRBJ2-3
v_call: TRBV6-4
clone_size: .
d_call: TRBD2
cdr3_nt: TGTGCCAGCAGTCTAGCGGGGGACGCAGATACGCAGTATTTT
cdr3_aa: CASSLAGDADTQYF

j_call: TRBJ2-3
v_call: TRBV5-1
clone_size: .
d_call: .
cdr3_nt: TGCGCCAGCAGCTGGTACTCACAGGGGGGGAAAGATACGCAGTATTTT
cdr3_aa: CASSWYSQGGKDTQYF

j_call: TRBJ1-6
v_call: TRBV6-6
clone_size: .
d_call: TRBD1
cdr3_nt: TGTGCCAGCACCGACAGGGGTACCTATAATTCACCCCTCCACTTT
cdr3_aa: CASTDRGTYNSPLHF

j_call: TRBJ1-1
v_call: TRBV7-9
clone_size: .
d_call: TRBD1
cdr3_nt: TGTTCCAGCAGCTTACAGGGGGCGACCACTGAAGCTTTCTTT
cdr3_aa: CSSSLQGATTEAFF

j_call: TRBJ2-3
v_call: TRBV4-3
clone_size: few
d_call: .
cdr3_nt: TGCGCCAGCAGCCTAGGAGGGTTACCCAGCACAGATACGCAGTATTTT
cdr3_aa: CASSLGGLPSTDTQYF

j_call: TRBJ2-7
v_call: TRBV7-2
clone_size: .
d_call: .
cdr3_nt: TGTGCCAGCAGCATAGGGGACAACTCCTACGAGCAGTACTTC
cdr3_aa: CASSIGDNSYEQYF

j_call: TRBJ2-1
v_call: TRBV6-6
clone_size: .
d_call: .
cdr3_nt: TGTGCCAGCAGCCCGTTCCCCTACAATGAGCAGTTCTTC
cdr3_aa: CASSPFPYNEQFF

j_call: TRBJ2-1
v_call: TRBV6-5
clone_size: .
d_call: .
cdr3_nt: TGTGCCAGCAGCCCGGAGTTCTTC
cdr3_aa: CASSPEFF

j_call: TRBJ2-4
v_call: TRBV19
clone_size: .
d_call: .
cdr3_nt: TGTGCCAGTAGTATGAGTCACGGGGCCAAAAACATTCAGTACTTC
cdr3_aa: CASSMSHGAKNIQYF

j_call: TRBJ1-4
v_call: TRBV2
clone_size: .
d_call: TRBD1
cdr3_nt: TGTGCCAGCAGGGCCGGGACAGGGGAAGAAAAACTGTTTTTT
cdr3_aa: CASRAGTGEEKLFF

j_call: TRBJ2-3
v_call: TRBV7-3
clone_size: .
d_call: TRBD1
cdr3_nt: TGTGCCAGCAGCAAGACAGGGTCCACAGATACGCAGTATTTT
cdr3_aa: CASSKTGSTDTQYF

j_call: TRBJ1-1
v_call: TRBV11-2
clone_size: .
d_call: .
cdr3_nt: TGTGCCAGCAGCTTAGGCCGGGACACTGAAGCTTTCTTT
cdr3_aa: CASSLGRDTEAFF

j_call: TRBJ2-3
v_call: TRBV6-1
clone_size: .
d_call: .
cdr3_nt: TGTGCCAGCAGCCGCCGGGGGACTGGCACAGATACGCAGTATTTT
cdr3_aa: CASSRRGTGTDTQYF

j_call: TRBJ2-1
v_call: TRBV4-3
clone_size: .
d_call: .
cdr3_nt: TGCGCCAGCAGCCCCCGGGACTCCTCCTACAATGAGCAGTTCTTC
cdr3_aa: CASSPRDSSYNEQFF

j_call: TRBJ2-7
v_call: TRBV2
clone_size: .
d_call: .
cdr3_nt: TGTGCCAGCATCATGGGGGGGGGCTTCCTCTACGAGCAGTACTTC
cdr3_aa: CASIMGGGFLYEQYF

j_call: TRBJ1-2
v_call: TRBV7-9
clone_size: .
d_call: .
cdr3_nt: TGTTCCAGCAACGAGGGTTTTAACTATGGCTACACCTTC
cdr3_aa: CSSNEGFNYGYTF

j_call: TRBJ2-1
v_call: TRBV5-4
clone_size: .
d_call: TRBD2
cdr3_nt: TGTGCCAGCAGCCTAGCGGGGGGGAGTCTCTCCTACAATGAGCAGTTCTTC
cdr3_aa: CASSLAGGSLSYNEQFF

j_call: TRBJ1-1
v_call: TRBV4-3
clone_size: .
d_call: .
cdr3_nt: TGCGCCAGCAGCCAAGATAGATATTTTTCGGTTGAAGCTTTCTTT
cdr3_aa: CASSQDRYFSVEAFF

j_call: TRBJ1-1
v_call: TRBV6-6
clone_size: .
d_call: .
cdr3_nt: TGTGCTAGCTCAGGCACTGAAGCTTTCTTT
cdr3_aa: CASSGTEAFF

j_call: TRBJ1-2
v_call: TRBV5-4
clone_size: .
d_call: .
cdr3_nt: TGTGCCAGCAGCTTGCCCGGGGACTATGGCTACACCTTC
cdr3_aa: CASSLPGDYGYTF

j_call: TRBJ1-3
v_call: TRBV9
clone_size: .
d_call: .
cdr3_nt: TGTGCCAGCAGCGTAGGTAATAAAAACACCATATATTTT
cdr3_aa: CASSVGNKNTIYF

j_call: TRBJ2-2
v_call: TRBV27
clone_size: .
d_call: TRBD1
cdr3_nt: TGTGCCAGCCGGACAGGGGGCTACACCGGGGAGCTGTTTTTT
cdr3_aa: CASRTGGYTGELFF

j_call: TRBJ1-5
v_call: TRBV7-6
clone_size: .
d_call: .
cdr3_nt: TGTGCCAGCAGCTCCTCGCGGGGGGAGGGCAATCAGCCCCAGCATTTT
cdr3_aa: CASSSSRGEGNQPQHF

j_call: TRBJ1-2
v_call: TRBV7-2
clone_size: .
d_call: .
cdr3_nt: TGTGCCAGCAGCATCGACCTAGGGGGTATAGGTGGCTACACCTTC
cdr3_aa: CASSIDLGGIGGYTF

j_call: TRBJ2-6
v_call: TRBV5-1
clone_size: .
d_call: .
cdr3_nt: TGCGCCAGCTACGAGTTGAATCCTGGGGCCAACGTCCTGACTTTC
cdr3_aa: CASYELNPGANVLTF

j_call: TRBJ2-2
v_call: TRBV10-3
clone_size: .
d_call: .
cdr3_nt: TGTGCCATTCTGGGGGCGCCGGGCACCGGGGAGCTGTTTTTT
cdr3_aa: CAILGAPGTGELFF

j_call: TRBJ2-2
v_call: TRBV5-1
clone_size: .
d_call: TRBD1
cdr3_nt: TGCGCCAGCAGCTTGTCTGCTACAGGGGTGATTACGAACACCGGGGAGCTGTTTTTT
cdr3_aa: CASSLSATGVITNTGELFF

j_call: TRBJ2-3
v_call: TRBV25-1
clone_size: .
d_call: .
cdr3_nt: TGTGCCAGCAGTGAAGGGCAGTTCACAGATACGCAGTATTTT
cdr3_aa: CASSEGQFTDTQYF

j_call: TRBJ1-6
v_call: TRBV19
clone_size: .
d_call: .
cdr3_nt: TGTGCCAGTAGTCCGGGGGGGGGCACGGATTCACCCCTCCACTTT
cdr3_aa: CASSPGGGTDSPLHF

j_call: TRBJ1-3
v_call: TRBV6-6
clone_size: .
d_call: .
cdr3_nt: TGTGCCAGCAGTTACTCGATCCAGAAGAGGGGAAACACCATATATTTT
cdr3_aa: CASSYSIQKRGNTIYF

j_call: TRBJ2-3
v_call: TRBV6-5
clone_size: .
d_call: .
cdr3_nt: TGTGCCAGCAGTCGGGACTTCACAGATACGCAGTATTTT
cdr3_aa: CASSRDFTDTQYF

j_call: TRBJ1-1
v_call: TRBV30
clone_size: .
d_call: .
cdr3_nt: TGTGCCTGGACACAGGGATCTACTGAAGCTTTCTTT
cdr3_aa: CAWTQGSTEAFF

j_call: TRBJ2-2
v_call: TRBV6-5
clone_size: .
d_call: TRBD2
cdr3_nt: TGTGCCAGCAGGCGGGGGGGATTCCCGGGGGAGCTGTTTTTT
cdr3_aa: CASRRGGFPGELFF

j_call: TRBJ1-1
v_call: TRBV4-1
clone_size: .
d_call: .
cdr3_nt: TGCGCCAGCAGCTTAACAGGGAACACTGAAGCTTTCTTT
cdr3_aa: CASSLTGNTEAFF

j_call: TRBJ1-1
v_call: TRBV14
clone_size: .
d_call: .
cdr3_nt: TGTGCCAGCAGCCAAGCCGCGGTGCTGTGGACTGAAGCTTTCTTT
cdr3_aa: CASSQAAVLWTEAFF

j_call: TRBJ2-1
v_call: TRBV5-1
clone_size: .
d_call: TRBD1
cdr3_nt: TGCGCCAGCAGCTCGGGACAGGCCAACCCTAATGAGCAGTTCTTC
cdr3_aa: CASSSGQANPNEQFF

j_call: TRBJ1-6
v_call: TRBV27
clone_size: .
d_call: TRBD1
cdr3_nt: TGTGCCAGCAGACCCGGGACAGGTGGTTTTGGTTCACCCCTCCACTTT
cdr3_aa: CASRPGTGGFGSPLHF

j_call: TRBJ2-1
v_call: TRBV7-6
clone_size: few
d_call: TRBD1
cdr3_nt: TGTGCCAGCAGCTTGGGACAGGGGTACAATGAGCAGTTCTTC
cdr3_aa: CASSLGQGYNEQFF

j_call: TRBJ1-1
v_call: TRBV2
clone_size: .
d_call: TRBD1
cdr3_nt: TGTGCCAGCATTACAACAGGGGATTATTCGGCTTTCTTT
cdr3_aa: CASITTGDYSAFF

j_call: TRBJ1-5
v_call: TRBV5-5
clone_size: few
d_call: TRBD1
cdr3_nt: TGTGCCAGCAGCCTGATGGGACAGGGGACTCAGCCCCAGCATTTT
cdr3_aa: CASSLMGQGTQPQHF

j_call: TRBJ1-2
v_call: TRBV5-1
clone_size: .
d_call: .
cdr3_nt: TGCGCCAGCAGCTTGGGGCCCACCGGGGATGGCTACACCTTC
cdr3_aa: CASSLGPTGDGYTF

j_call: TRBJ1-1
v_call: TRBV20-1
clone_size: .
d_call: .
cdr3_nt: TGCAGTGACCCGGGCACTGAAGCTTTCTTT
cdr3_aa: CSDPGTEAFF

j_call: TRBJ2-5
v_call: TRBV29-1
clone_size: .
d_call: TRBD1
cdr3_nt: TGCAGCGTGGGGACAGGGCGGGAGACCCAGTACTTC
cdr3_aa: CSVGTGRETQYF

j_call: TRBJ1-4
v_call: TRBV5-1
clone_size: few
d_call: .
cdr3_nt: TGCGCCAGCAGCTTGACAGGGTCTAATGAAAAACTGTTTTTT
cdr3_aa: CASSLTGSNEKLFF

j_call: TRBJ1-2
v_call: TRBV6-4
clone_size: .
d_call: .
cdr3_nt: TGTGCCAGCAGTGACTCTGGAGGGGAAGGTTATGGCTACACCTTC
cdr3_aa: CASSDSGGEGYGYTF

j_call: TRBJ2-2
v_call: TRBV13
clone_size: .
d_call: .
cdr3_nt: TGTGCCAGCAGCCGCGGAGGGGTCACCGGGGAGCTGTTTTTT
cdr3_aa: CASSRGGVTGELFF

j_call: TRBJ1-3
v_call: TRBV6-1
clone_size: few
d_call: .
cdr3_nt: TGTGCCAGCAGAACAGAGGGAAACACCATATATTTT
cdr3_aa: CASRTEGNTIYF

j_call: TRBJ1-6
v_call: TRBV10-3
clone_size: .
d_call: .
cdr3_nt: TGTGCCATCAGTGATCCGACAGGACGCGCCTATAATTCACCCCTCCACTTT
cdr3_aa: CAISDPTGRAYNSPLHF

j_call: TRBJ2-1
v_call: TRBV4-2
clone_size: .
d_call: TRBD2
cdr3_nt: TGTGCCAGCAGCCTAACCGGGACTAGCAATGAGCAGTTCTTC
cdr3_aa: CASSLTGTSNEQFF

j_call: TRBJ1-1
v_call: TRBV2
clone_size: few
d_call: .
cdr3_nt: TGTGCCAGCAGTCCAGGGCTGAACACTGAAGCTTTCTTT
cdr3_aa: CASSPGLNTEAFF

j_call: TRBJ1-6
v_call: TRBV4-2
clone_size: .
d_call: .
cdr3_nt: TGTGCCAGCAGCCAAGGAGGCCAGAGGGTATTGAATTCACCCCTCCACTTT
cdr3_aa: CASSQGGQRVLNSPLHF